These T cell receptor beta chains were read from a single sample in a study of blood T cell repertoires in COVID-19. Clones were sequenced by immunoSEQ multiplex PCR, and TCRdb holds only the in-frame ones, with some missing. The sample includes more than 95,000 clones, around 80% of them seen just once. Specimen: peripheral blood. Source of these receptors: a man older than 75 with active or convalescent COVID-19. Both conserved end residues are part of each CDR3. The D gene is left open where the match is weak. A clone size is listed for some rows: how often the clone was seen (once, few, many), or a class if it is expanded.

j_call | v_call | clone_size | d_call | cdr3_nt | cdr3_aa
TRBJ1-5 | TRBV19 | once | - | TGTGCCAGTAGTATCCAGGGAACGGACAATCAGCCCCAGCATTTT | CASSIQGTDNQPQHF
TRBJ2-5 | TRBV6-5 | - | TRBD1 | TGTGCCAGCAGTACCCCCGGGACAGGGTTGGAGACCCAGTACTTC | CASSTPGTGLETQYF
TRBJ1-1 | TRBV6-5 | - | - | TGTGCCAGCAGCCCAGCAGGGCGGACTGAAGCTTTCTTT | CASSPAGRTEAFF
TRBJ2-3 | TRBV6-5 | - | TRBD2 | TGTGCCAGCAGGCCGGGACTAGCGGGGGGGAATACGCAGTATTTT | CASRPGLAGGNTQYF
TRBJ2-1 | TRBV10-3 | - | - | TGTGCCATCAGTGAGGGTGCGGGACAGTGGGACAATGAGCAGTTCTTC | CAISEGAGQWDNEQFF
TRBJ2-3 | TRBV2 | - | TRBD2 | TGTGCCAGCAACCCCAGCGGGGCGGGGACAGATACGCAGTATTTT | CASNPSGAGTDTQYF
TRBJ1-4 | TRBV6-5 | - | - | TGTGCCAGCAGTAGTGACACTGATGAAAAACTGTTTTTT | CASSSDTDEKLFF
TRBJ1-1 | TRBV3-1/TRBV3-2 | few | TRBD1 | TGTGCCAGCAGCCAAGTCACCGGGACAGGGGCTGAAGCTTTCTTT | CASSQVTGTGAEAFF
TRBJ1-5 | TRBV11-2 | - | - | TGTGCCAGCAGCCAAGAGGGAATTAGCAATCAGCCCCAGCATTTT | CASSQEGISNQPQHF
TRBJ1-5 | TRBV21-1 | - | - | TGTGCCAGCAGCGCACGCTTTACAGGGTGGGATAATCAGCCCCAGCATTTT | CASSARFTGWDNQPQHF
TRBJ1-4 | TRBV28 | - | TRBD1 | TGTGCCAGCAGTTTAGGACAGGGGTCTCAAAAACTGTTTTTT | CASSLGQGSQKLFF
TRBJ2-4 | TRBV14 | - | TRBD2 | TGTGCCAGCAGCCAAGTAGCGGGGGTTGGGGGTTCGTCCAAAAACATTCAGTACTTC | CASSQVAGVGGSSKNIQYF
TRBJ1-2 | TRBV7-9 | - | - | TGTGCCAGCAGTCCAACCGGGGGAATTGGGTATGGCTACACCTTC | CASSPTGGIGYGYTF
TRBJ2-2 | TRBV4-2 | - | - | TGTGCCAGCAGCGGTATGGCCAACACCGGGGAGCTGTTTTTT | CASSGMANTGELFF
TRBJ1-3 | TRBV7-9 | - | TRBD1 | TGTGCCAGCAGTCTAAGGACAGGCGGAAACACCATATATTTT | CASSLRTGGNTIYF
TRBJ2-5 | TRBV29-1 | few | - | TGCAGCGTTAGGGGACATATCCATGAAGTTGGGACCCAGTACTTC | CSVRGHIHEVGTQYF
TRBJ1-2 | TRBV10-3 | - | TRBD1 | TGTGCCATCAGTGAGTCGGGACAGGGCAACTATGGCTACACCTTC | CAISESGQGNYGYTF
TRBJ1-1 | TRBV6-5 | - | - | TGTGCCAGCAGTTACTCGACCCAGGGGACTGAAGCTTTCTTT | CASSYSTQGTEAFF
TRBJ2-1 | TRBV5-1 | - | TRBD2 | TGCGCCAGCAGCGCTTCTAGCGGGGGGGTTCGAGATGAGCAGTTCTTC | CASSASSGGVRDEQFF
TRBJ2-4 | TRBV18 | - | - | TGTGCCAGCTCAGACTTAGCCAAAAACATTCAGTACTTC | CASSDLAKNIQYF
TRBJ2-1 | TRBV7-2 | - | TRBD1 | TGTGCCAGCAGCTCAGCCACCGGGACAGGGAGTAATGAGCAGTTCTTC | CASSSATGTGSNEQFF
TRBJ1-5 | TRBV5-1 | few | - | TGCGCCAGCAGCTTGGCTCCCGATCAGCCCCAGCATTTT | CASSLAPDQPQHF
TRBJ2-1 | TRBV7-3 | once | TRBD2 | TGTGCCAGCAGTGTTAGCGGGGCGATCTCCTACAATGAGCAGTTCTTC | CASSVSGAISYNEQFF
TRBJ2-5 | TRBV18 | - | TRBD2 | TGTGCCAGCTCACAGTTTAGCGGGGGGACTTTGGAGACCCAGTACTTC | CASSQFSGGTLETQYF
TRBJ1-1 | TRBV7-9 | - | TRBD1 | TGTGCCAGCAGCCTCGGGACAGGGGGCCGTCAAGCTTTCTTT | CASSLGTGGRQAFF
TRBJ2-3 | TRBV5-1 | few | TRBD2 | TGCGCCAGCAGAACTGGCGGGGGGAGCACAGATACGCAGTATTTT | CASRTGGGSTDTQYF
TRBJ1-1 | TRBV12-5 | - | - | TGTGCTAGTGGTTCCACGAGAGGGGAGGAGACTGAAGCTTTCTTT | CASGSTRGEETEAFF
TRBJ2-2 | TRBV18 | - | - | TGTGCCAGCTCACCACAAACTGCGGGGACCGGGGAGCTGTTTTTT | CASSPQTAGTGELFF
TRBJ2-7 | TRBV28 | - | - | TGTGCCAGCAGTTTAAAGTACGGGATGTACTTC | CASSLKYGMYF
TRBJ1-6 | TRBV4-3 | - | - | TGCGCCAGCAGCCAAGATCCGGGAGGGGCCCCCCTCCACTTT | CASSQDPGGAPLHF
TRBJ1-5 | TRBV9 | - | - | TGTGCCAGCAGCCCGGAGGGAGGGGTGGTTGGTCAGCCCCAGCATTTT | CASSPEGGVVGQPQHF
TRBJ2-3 | TRBV11-2 | once | - | TGTGCCAGCACCCGGGGTTGGCGGAGTACGCAGTATTTT | CASTRGWRSTQYF
TRBJ1-5 | TRBV6-2/TRBV6-3 | - | TRBD1 | TGTGCCAGCAGTAACCCGGGACAGGTCCTCAATCAGCCCCAGCATTTT | CASSNPGQVLNQPQHF
TRBJ1-6 | TRBV30 | - | TRBD1 | TGTGCCTGGACAGGGGGCACCTATAATTCACCCCTCCACTTT | CAWTGGTYNSPLHF
TRBJ1-4 | TRBV7-6 | - | TRBD1 | TGTGCCAGCAGTCCGGACAGGGGTGCATATAATGAAAAACTGTTTTTT | CASSPDRGAYNEKLFF
TRBJ1-6 | TRBV7-3 | - | - | TGTGCCAGCAGGTCAAACTCCTATAATTCACCCCTCCACTTT | CASRSNSYNSPLHF
TRBJ2-5 | TRBV27 | - | - | TGTGCCAGCCGAGCGGGCCCCGGCTGGGAGACCCAGTACTTC | CASRAGPGWETQYF
TRBJ2-6 | TRBV5-1 | - | - | TGCGCCAGCAGCCCAGACAGCTCAGGGGCTGGGGCCAACGTCCTGACTTTC | CASSPDSSGAGANVLTF
TRBJ1-2 | TRBV27 | few | TRBD1 | TGTGCCAGCAGTTTATCAGGACAGGGAGATGGCTACACCTTC | CASSLSGQGDGYTF
TRBJ1-6 | TRBV2 | few | - | TGTGCCAGCAGTCAGAACCCAAGCTCCTATAATTCACCCCTCCACTTT | CASSQNPSSYNSPLHF